At least ten counts were recorded for the clone carrying this T cell receptor beta chain. TCRdb re-called the 5' RACE reads with MiXCR, one entry per CDR3 protein. The table lists over 50,000 distinct CDR3 sequences, approximately 24% of them singletons. V was trimmed by 0 bases and J by 5 bases, leaving 0 bases between them. The CDR3 is 11 residues long. Material for sequencing was tumor-infiltrating naive CD4+ T cells sorted from the breast tumor. As to subset: naive CD4+ T cells, CD4+CD45RA+CD25-. This TCR came from a female donor with breast cancer. The chain uses TRBV12-3 or TRBV12-4 and TRBJ2-3, with D unclear. The CDR3 is CASSLADTQYF. CDR3 DNA sequence: TGTGCCAGCAGTTTAGCAGATACGCAGTATTTT.